Detailed here is one T cell receptor beta chain. Repertoires were generated with immunoSEQ multiplex PCR, while TCRdb's copy carries only in-frame clones and drops some. In the table there are 55,000 to 70,000 clones, 93% of which are singletons. CDR1 is MDHEN and CDR2 is SYDVKM in the germline V gene. The CDR3 runs to 13 residues. V lost 2 bases and J lost 8, with 10 bases in between. The data are from a study of T cell changes during pregnancy in multiple sclerosis. V usage is TRBV28 and J usage is TRBJ1-5, with no clear D. Material: peripheral blood, obtained after pregnancy. The TCR comes from a female donor with multiple sclerosis, enrolled in a pregnancy study. The CDR3, as DNA: TGTGCCAGCAGTTTAGGGCAGTTGAAGCCCCAGCATTTT. Translating it yields CASSLGQLKPQHF.